This TCR beta chain is drawn from a study of beta chain features in type 1 diabetes. Study in general: Comparable age, gender and cell yields were observed in patients relative to healthy donors.

General study points: For TCRB rearrangement, an influence of HLA type remained unresolved here.

The sample holds a few counts of this clone. What it binds is not known. This CDR3 contains 13 residues. The germline gives CDR1 SEHNR, CDR2 FQNEAQ (reference sequence). The V gene lost 1 base and the J gene lost 5 bases, with 8 bases spanning the gap. Expressed TCRB transcripts were sequenced because the isolated RNA had all been reverse transcribed beforehand. The method was immunoSEQ multiplex PCR; TCRdb's version includes in-frame clones alone and lacks a portion of them. The sample lists around 310,000 clones, 11% occurring once. Every participating donor gave one draw, a heparinised blood sample averaging about 110 mL. Each of the sorted populations had a purity greater than 98%.

The sequence was collected from a woman younger than 45 in good health. Sequenced input: naive CD4+ T cells from blood. The chain links TRBV7-9 to TRBJ2-5; D perhaps matches TRBD1 (5 bases). The CDR3 spells CASSLVRVETQYF. In DNA, the CDR3 is TGTGCCAGCAGCTTAGTCAGGGTCGAGACCCAGTACTTC.